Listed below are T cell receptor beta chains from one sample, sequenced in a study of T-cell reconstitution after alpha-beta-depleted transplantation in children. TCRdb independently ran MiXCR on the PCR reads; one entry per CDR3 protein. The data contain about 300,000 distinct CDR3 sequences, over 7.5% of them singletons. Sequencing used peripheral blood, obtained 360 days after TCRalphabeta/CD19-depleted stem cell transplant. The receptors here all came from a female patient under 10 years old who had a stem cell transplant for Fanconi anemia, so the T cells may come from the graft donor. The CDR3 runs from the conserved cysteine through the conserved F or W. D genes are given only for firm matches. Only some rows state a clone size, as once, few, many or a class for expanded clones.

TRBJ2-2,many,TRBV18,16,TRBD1,CASSKLGQWNTGELFF,TGTGCCAGCTCAAAACTGGGACAGTGGAACACCGGGGAGCTGTTTTTT
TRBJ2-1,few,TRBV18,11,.,CASQDYNEQFF,TGTGCCAGCCAGGACTACAATGAGCAGTTCTTC
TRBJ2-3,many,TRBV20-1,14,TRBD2,CSVLAGGSEGTQYF,TGCAGTGTGTTAGCGGGGGGGTCTGAAGGTACGCAGTATTTT
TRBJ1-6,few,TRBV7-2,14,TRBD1,CASSRGQVNSPLHF,TGTGCCAGCAGCCGGGGACAGGTTAATTCACCCCTCCACTTT
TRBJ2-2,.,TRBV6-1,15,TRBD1,CASRFDRGNTGELFF,TGTGCCAGCAGATTTGACAGGGGGAACACCGGGGAGCTGTTTTTT
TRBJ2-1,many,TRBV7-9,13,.,CASSLDGGDEQFF,TGTGCCAGCAGCTTAGATGGTGGAGATGAGCAGTTCTTC
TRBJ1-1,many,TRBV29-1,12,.,CSVEVLTSEAFF,TGCAGCGTTGAGGTACTGACGAGTGAAGCTTTCTTT
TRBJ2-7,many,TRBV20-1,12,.,CSARAGFYEQYF,TGCAGTGCTAGAGCAGGGTTTTACGAGCAGTACTTC
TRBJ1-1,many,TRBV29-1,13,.,CSVEEGRGTEAFF,TGCAGCGTTGAGGAGGGACGAGGCACTGAAGCTTTCTTT
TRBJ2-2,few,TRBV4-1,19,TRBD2,CASSQEELEASGPTGELFF,TGCGCCAGCAGCCAAGAGGAACTGGAGGCTAGCGGACCCACCGGGGAGCTGTTTTTT
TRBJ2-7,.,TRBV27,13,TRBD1,CASRDRVFYEQYF,TGTGCCAGCAGGGACAGGGTTTTCTACGAGCAGTACTTC
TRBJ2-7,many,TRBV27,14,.,CASSPRRGFYEQYF,TGTGCCAGCTCACCTAGGCGAGGGTTCTACGAGCAGTACTTC
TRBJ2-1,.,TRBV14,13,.,CASSQDTDNEQFF,TGTGCCAGCAGCCAAGACACGGACAATGAGCAGTTCTTC
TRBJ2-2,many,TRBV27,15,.,CASSFDQGRTGELFF,TGTGCCAGCAGTTTTGACCAGGGCAGGACCGGGGAGCTGTTTTTT